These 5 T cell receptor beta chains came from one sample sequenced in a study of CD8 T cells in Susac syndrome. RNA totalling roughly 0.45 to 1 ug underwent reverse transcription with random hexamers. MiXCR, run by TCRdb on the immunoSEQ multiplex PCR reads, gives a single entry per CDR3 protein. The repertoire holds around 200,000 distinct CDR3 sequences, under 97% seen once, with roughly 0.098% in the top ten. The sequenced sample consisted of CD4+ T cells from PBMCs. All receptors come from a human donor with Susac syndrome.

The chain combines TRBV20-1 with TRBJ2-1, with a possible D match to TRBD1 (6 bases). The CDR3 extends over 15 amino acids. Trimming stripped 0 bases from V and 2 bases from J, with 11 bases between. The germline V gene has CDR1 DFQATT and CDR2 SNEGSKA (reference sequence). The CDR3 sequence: CSARDPGQPYNEQFF. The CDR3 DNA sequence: TGCAGTGCTAGAGACCCGGGACAACCCTACAATGAGCAGTTCTTC.

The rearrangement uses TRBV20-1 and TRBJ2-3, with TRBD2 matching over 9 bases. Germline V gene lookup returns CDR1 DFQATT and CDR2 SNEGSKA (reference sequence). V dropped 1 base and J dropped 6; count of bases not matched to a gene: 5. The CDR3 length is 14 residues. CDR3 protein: CSARGAGGPDTQYF. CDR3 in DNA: TGCAGTGCTAGAGGAGCGGGGGGCCCGGATACGCAGTATTTT.

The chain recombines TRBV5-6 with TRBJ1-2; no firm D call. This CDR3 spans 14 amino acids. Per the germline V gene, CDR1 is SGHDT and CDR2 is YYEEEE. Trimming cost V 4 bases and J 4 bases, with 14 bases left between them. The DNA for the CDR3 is TGTGCCAGCAGCCCCGGACCCGGCCGCTATGGCTACACCTTC. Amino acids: CASSPGPGRYGYTF.

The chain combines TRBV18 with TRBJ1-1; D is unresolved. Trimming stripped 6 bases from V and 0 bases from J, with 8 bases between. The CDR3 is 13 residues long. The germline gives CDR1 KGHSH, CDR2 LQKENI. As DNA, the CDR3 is TGTGCCAGCTCGGGGAATTTGAACACTGAAGCTTTCTTT. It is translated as CASSGNLNTEAFF.

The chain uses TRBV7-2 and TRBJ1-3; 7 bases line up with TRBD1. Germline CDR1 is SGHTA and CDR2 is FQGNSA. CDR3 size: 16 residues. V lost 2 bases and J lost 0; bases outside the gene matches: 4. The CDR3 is CASSLRTGSSGNTIYF. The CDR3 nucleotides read TGTGCCAGCAGCTTAAGGACAGGAAGCTCTGGAAACACCATATATTTT.